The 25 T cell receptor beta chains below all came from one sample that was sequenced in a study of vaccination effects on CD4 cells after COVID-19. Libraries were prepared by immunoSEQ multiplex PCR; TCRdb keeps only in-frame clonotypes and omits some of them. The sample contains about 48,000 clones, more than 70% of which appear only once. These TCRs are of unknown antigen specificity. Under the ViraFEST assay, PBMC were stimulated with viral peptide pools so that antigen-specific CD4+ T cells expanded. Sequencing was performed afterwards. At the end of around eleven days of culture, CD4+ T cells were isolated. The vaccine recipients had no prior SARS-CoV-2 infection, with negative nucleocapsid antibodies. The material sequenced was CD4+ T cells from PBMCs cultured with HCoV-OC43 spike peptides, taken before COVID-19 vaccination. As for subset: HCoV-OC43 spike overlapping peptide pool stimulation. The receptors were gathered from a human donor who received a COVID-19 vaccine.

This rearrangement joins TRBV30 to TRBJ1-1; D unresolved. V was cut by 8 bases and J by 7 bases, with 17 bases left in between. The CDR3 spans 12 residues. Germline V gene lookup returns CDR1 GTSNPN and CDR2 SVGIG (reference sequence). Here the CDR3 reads CAATRLLNEAFF. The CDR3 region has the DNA TGTGCCGCCACGAGGCTCCTCAATGAAGCTTTCTTT. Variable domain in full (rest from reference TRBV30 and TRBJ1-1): SQTIHQWPATLVQPVGSPLSLECTVEGTSNPNLYWYRQAAGRGLQLLFYSVGIGQISSEVPQNLSASRPQDRQFILSSKKLLLSDSGFYLCAATRLLNEAFFGQGTRLTVV.

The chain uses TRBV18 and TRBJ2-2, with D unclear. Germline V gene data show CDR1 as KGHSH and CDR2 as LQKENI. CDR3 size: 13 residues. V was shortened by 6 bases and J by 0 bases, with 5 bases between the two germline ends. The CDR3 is CASSITNTGELFF. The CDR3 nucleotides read TGTGCCAGCTCCATAACGAACACCGGGGAGCTGTTTTTT.

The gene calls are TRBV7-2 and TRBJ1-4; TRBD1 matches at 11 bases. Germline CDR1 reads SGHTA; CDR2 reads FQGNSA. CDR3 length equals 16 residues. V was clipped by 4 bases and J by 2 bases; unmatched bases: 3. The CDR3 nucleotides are TGTGCCAGCAGCTCGGGACAGGGGGTGACTAATGAAAAACTGTTTTTT. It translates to CASSSGQGVTNEKLFF.

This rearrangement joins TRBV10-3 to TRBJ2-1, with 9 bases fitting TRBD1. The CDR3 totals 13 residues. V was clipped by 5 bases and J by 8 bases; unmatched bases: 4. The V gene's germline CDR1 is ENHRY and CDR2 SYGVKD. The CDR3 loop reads CAISRDRDYEQFF. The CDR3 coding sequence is TGTGCCATCAGTCGGGACAGGGATTATGAGCAGTTCTTC.

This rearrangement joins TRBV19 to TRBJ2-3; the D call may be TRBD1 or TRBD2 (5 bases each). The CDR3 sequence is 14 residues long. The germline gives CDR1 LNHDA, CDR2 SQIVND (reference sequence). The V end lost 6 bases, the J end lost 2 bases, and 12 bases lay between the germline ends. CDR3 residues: CASRRGVVTDTQYF. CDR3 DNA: TGTGCCAGTAGAAGAGGGGTAGTCACAGATACGCAGTATTTT.

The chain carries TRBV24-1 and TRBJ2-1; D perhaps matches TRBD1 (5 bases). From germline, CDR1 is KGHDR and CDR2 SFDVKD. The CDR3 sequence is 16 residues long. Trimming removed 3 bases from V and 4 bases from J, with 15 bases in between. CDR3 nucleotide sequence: TGTGCCACCAGTGATCAGGGTCCCCTCGAGTACAATGAGCAGTTCTTC. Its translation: CATSDQGPLEYNEQFF.

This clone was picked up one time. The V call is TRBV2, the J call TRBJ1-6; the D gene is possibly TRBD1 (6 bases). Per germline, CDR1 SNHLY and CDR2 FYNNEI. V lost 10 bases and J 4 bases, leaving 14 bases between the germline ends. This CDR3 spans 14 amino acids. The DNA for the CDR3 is TGTGCCACAAGTCAGGGGACGTATAATTCACCCCTCCACTTT. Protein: CATSQGTYNSPLHF.

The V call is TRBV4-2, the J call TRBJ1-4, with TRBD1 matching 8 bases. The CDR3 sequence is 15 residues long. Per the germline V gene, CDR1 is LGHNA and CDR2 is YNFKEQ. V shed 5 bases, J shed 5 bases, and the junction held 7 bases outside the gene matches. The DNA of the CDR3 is TGTGCCAGCAGCGACAGGGGTAGGGAGAATGAAAAACTGTTTTTT. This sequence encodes CASSDRGRENEKLFF.

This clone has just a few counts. The CDR3 nucleotides read TGTGCCAGCAGTTTGAGGACAGGGTTGACCTATAATTCACCCCTCCACTTT. Translated: CASSLRTGLTYNSPLHF. The chain couples TRBV28 to TRBJ1-6; TRBD1 matches at 8 bases. This CDR3 has 17 residues. The germline V gene encodes CDR1 MDHEN and CDR2 SYDVKM. V shed 3 bases, J shed 2 bases, and the junction held 6 bases outside the gene matches.

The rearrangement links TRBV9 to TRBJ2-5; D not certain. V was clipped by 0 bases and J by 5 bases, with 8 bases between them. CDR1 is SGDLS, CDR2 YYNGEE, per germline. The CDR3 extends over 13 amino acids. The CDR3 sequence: CASSVASRETQYF. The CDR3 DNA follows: TGTGCCAGCAGCGTAGCCAGTAGGGAGACCCAGTACTTC.

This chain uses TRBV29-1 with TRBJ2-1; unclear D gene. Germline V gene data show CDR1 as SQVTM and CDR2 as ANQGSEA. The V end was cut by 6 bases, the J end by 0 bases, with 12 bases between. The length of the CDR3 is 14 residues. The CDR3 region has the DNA TGCAGCGTCGCCCCGCCCAGCTCCTACAATGAGCAGTTCTTC. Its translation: CSVAPPSSYNEQFF.

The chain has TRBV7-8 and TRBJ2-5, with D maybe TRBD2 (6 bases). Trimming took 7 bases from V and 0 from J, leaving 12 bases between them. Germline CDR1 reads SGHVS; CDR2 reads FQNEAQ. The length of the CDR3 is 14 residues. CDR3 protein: CASTRGTHQETQYF. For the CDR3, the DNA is TGTGCCAGCACCCGCGGGACCCACCAAGAGACCCAGTACTTC.

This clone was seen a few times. The CDR3 is CASRGLAMTGELFF. The CDR3 DNA is TGTGCCAGCAGGGGACTGGCTATGACCGGGGAGCTGTTTTTT. The chain employs TRBV6-5 and TRBJ2-2; D possibly corresponds to TRBD2 (6 bases). Germline V gene sequence: CDR1 MNHEY, CDR2 SVGAGI. Trimming stripped 6 bases from V and 5 bases from J, with 13 bases between. The CDR3 sequence is 14 residues long.

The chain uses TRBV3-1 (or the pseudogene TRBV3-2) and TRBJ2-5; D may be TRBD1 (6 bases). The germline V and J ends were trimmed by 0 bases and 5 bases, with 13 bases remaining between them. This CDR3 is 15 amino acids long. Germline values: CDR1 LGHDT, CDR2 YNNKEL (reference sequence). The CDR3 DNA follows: TGTGCCAGCAGCCAAGATACCAGGGGCCGGGAGACCCAGTACTTC. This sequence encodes CASSQDTRGRETQYF.

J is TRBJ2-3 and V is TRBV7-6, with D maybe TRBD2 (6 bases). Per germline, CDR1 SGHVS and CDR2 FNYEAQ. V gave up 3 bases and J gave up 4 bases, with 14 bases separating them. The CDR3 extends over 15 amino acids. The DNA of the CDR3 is TGTGCCAGCAGCTTCCGCGGGACGCGGGCAGATACGCAGTATTTT. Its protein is CASSFRGTRADTQYF.

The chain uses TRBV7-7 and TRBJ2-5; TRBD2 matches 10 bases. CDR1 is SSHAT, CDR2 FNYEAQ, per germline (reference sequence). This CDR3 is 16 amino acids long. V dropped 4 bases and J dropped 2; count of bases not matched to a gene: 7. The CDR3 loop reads CASSSSSGGPQETQYF. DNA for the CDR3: TGTGCCAGCAGCTCGTCTAGCGGGGGACCGCAAGAGACCCAGTACTTC.

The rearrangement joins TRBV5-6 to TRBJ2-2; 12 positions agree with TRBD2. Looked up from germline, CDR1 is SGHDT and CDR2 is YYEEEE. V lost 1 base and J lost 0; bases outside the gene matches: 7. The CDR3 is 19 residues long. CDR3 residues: CASSLWASGGAPNTGELFF. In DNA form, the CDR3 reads TGTGCCAGCAGCTTGTGGGCTAGCGGGGGGGCCCCGAACACCGGGGAGCTGTTTTTT. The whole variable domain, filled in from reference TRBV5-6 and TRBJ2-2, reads DAGVTQSPTHLIKTRGQQVTLRCSPKSGHDTVSWYQQALGQGPQFIFQYYEEEERQRGNFPDRFSGHQFPNYSSELNVNALLLGDSALYLCASSLWASGGAPNTGELFFGEGSRLTVL.

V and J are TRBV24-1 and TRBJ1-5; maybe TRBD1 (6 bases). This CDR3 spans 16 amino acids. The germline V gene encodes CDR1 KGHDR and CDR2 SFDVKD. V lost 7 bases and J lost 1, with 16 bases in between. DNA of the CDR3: TGTGCCACCAGCGAGGGAACAGGGAGGAGCAATCAGCCCCAGCATTTT. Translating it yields CATSEGTGRSNQPQHF.

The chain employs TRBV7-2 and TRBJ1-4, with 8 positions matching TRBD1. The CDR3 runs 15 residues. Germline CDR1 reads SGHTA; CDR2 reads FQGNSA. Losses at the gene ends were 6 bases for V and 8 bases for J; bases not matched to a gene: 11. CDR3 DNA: TGTGCCAGCAGTTACTCGACAGGGGTTTCCGAAAAACTGTTTTTT. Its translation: CASSYSTGVSEKLFF.

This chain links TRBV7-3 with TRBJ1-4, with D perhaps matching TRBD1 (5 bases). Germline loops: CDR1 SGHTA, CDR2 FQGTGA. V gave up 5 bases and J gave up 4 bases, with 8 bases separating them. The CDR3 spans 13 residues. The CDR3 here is CASSTTVNEKLFF. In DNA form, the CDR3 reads TGTGCCAGCAGCACGACAGTTAATGAAAAACTGTTTTTT.

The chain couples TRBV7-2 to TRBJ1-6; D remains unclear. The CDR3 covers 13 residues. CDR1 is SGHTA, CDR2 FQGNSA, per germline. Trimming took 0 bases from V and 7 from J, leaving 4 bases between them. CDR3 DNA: TGTGCCAGCAGCTTAGCAGCAAATTCACCCCTCCACTTT. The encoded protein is CASSLAANSPLHF.

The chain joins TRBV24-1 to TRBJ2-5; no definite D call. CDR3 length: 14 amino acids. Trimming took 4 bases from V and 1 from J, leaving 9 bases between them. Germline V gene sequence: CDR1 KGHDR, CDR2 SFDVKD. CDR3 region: CATSDPRSQETQYF. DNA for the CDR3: TGTGCCACCAGTGACCCCCGGTCCCAAGAGACCCAGTACTTC.

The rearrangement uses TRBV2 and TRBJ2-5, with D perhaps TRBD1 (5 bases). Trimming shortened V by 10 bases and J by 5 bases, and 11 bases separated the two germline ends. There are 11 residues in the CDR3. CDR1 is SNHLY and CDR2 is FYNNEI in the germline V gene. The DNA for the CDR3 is TGTGCCAACCGACAGTCGGAGACCCAGTACTTC. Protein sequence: CANRQSETQYF.

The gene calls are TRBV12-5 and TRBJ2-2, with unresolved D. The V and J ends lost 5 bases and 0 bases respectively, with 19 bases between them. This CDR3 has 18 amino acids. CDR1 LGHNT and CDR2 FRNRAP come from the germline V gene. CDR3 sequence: CASGPTPDGVANTGELFF. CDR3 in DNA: TGTGCTAGTGGTCCAACCCCGGACGGAGTCGCGAACACCGGGGAGCTGTTTTTT.

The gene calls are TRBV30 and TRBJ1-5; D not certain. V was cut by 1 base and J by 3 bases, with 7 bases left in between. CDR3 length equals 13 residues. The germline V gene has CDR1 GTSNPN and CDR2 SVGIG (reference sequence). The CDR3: CAWSESSNQPQHF. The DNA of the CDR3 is TGTGCCTGGAGTGAGAGTTCCAATCAGCCCCAGCATTTT.